This T cell receptor (beta chain) was retrieved from a study of post-analysis software for immune sequencing data (dated by TCRdb to the mid-2010s). Describing the broader study: Disease courses on record covered relapsing-remitting, secondary progressive and progressive-relapsing multiple sclerosis, though some patients had no subtype annotation. The patient repertoires were compared against about a dozen previously published healthy control repertoires obtained from donors aged roughly 6 to 26 years. A subset of samples was prepared in parallel using single-end sample barcoding, then pooled and co-amplified after Illumina adapter ligation.

V is shortened by 5 bases, J by 7 bases, and the region joining them spans 17 bases. Per the germline V gene, SGHAT is the CDR1 and FQNNGV is the CDR2. CDR3 length: 15 amino acids, cysteine to phenylalanine. Left in the record is the CDR3 DNA by itself, 45 bases read in frame from the first base. Library prep was done by PCR. The sequencing machine was an Illumina HiSeq 2500. Unique molecular identifiers were incorporated into TCR beta cDNA libraries to reduce PCR and sequencing biases. Some 500,000 cDNA molecules were obtained per 1 to 10 million input T cells, so each molecule approximated one T cell. The same protocol used for the earlier healthy control dataset was applied to prepare and sequence the patient libraries. Samples belonging to the same batch were prepared together, multiplexed and sequenced on a shared HiSeq lane. In the source study's methods: MIGEC was used to process the raw barcoded reads, and molecular identifier groups with only a single read were discarded before consensus assembly and CDR3 extraction. VDJtools was used for post-analysis of the clonotype tables, and diversity was normalized by down-sampling every dataset to the size of the smallest sample. In repertoire overlap clustering, CDR3 amino acid sequences, but not nucleotide sequences, were matched to correct batch-related cross-sample contamination. TCRdb reran the public reads through fastp at Q25 and MiXCR, keeping productive beta chains. Under each unique CDR3 protein, matching rows form one entry showing the most common genes and DNA. TCRdb's processing, not the study's, gives the V and J calls here. This sample holds roughly 700,000 distinct CDR3 sequences; approximately 30% were observed only once. The ten largest clones capture roughly 0.57% of the sample.

On the study overall, not on this receptor specifically: Significantly lower normalized Chao1 diversity was found in multiple sclerosis patients than in controls, suggesting substantial peripheral T-cell clonal expansion. A few TRBV segments, including TRBV5-6, TRBV5-1 and TRBV20-1, were significantly more frequent in patients than controls. The control group was slightly older than the multiple sclerosis patient group. Direct clustering with F measure showed strong co-clustering of samples prepared in the same batch, prompting a batch-effect correction.

To demonstrate the VDJtools post-analysis software, TCR beta repertoires were profiled from the peripheral blood of more than ten young patients with multiple sclerosis. Multiple sclerosis patients were children and adolescents aged 6 to 15 years. A few counts support this clonotype. It has no known antigen specificity. Base qualities were left out, and no much larger clone turns up one base away. The TCR originated in a girl aged 10 to 17 with multiple sclerosis. The chain links TRBV11-2 with TRBJ1-4, with no confident D gene call. The sample was blood. The nucleotide sequence reads as follows: TGTGCCAGCAGCCCCAGGTCCCTCATGACTGAAAAACTGTTTTTT. This translates into CASSPRSLMTEKLFF.